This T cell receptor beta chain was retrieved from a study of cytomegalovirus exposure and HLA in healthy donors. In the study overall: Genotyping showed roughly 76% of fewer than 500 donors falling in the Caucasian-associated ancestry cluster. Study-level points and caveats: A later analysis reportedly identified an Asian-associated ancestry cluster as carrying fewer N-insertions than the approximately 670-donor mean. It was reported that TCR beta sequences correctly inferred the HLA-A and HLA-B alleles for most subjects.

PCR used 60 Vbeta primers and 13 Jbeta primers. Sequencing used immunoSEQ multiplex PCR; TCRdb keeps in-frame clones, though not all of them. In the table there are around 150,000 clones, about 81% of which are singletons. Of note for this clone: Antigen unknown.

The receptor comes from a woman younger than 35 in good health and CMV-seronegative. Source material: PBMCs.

CDR3 DNA sequence: TGTGCCAGCAGCCCGAAGACAGGGGGAGCTAACTATGGCTACACCTTC. It encodes CASSPKTGGANYGYTF. V usage is TRBV7-9 and J usage is TRBJ1-2; 9 bases are shared with TRBD1. Germline CDR1 is SEHNR and CDR2 is FQNEAQ (reference sequence). V gave up 5 bases and J gave up 0 bases; unmatched junction bases: 7. This CDR3 is 16 amino acids long.